This is a list of T cell receptor beta chains from one sample in a study of blood T cell repertoires in COVID-19. Generated by immunoSEQ multiplex PCR, the TCRdb table keeps only in-frame clones and is missing some. The sample consists of about 130,000 clones, around 81% of them appearing once. The sample consisted of peripheral blood. The receptor source for this set is a man aged 30 to 45 with COVID-19, enrolled during active disease. Each CDR3 is given with its conserved first and last residue. Fields, in order: D gene, V gene, J gene, clone size, CDR3 protein, CDR3 DNA. A D gene is named only where the DNA matches it firmly. Where a row states a size, it is once, few, many or the class of an expanded clone; other rows omit it.

>TRBD1|TRBV2|TRBJ1-2|NA
CASSTGAGGYTF
TGTGCCAGCAGTACAGGGGCTGGTGGCTACACCTTC
>NA|TRBV4-3|TRBJ2-7|NA
CASSQFQYEQYF
TGCGCCAGCAGCCAATTCCAATACGAGCAGTACTTC
>NA|TRBV19|TRBJ2-5|NA
CASSTNTAGLQETQYF
TGTGCCAGTAGTACTAATACGGCAGGGCTTCAAGAGACCCAGTACTTC
>NA|TRBV6-2/TRBV6-3|TRBJ2-3|NA
CASSYGLGGLLDTQYF
TGTGCCAGCAGTTACGGTTTAGGCGGGCTCTTAGATACGCAGTATTTT
>TRBD2|TRBV2|TRBJ2-5|once
CASSGLAGYQETQYF
TGTGCCAGCAGTGGACTAGCGGGGTACCAAGAGACCCAGTACTTC
>NA|TRBV14|TRBJ1-2|NA
CASSHQGTNYGYTF
TGTGCCAGCAGCCACCAGGGAACTAACTATGGCTACACCTTC
>NA|TRBV2|TRBJ1-5|NA
CASSAVQDNQPQHF
TGTGCCAGCAGTGCCGTCCAGGATAATCAGCCCCAGCATTTT
>NA|TRBV11-2|TRBJ1-1|NA
CASSPNGRNTEAFF
TGTGCCAGCAGCCCCAACGGGAGGAACACTGAAGCTTTCTTT
>NA|TRBV14|TRBJ2-3|NA
CASSIQGTQYF
TGTGCCAGCAGCATTCAGGGTACGCAGTATTTT
>NA|TRBV11-3|TRBJ2-1|few
CASSPGGMDEQFF
TGTGCCAGCAGCCCAGGGGGGATGGATGAGCAGTTCTTC
>TRBD1|TRBV4-1|TRBJ1-4|NA
CASSRTGTGPEKLFF
TGCGCCAGCAGCCGGACCGGGACAGGGCCTGAAAAACTGTTTTTT
>NA|TRBV6-5|TRBJ2-1|NA
CASSQGREQFF
TGTGCCAGCAGTCAGGGGCGTGAGCAGTTCTTC
>TRBD2|TRBV28|TRBJ2-3|NA
CASSRFLAGLPDTQYF
TGTGCCAGCAGTCGCTTCCTAGCGGGATTGCCAGATACGCAGTATTTT
>TRBD2|TRBV2|TRBJ2-1|NA
CASSAGTSGYNEQFF
TGTGCCAGCAGTGCCGGGACTAGCGGTTACAATGAGCAGTTCTTC
>NA|TRBV4-1|TRBJ2-4|NA
CASSQVGVDIQYF
TGCGCCAGCAGCCAAGTAGGAGTGGACATTCAGTACTTC
>TRBD2|TRBV4-2|TRBJ2-7|once
CASSQAGGGYEQYF
TGTGCCAGCAGCCAAGCTGGCGGGGGGTACGAGCAGTACTTC
>NA|TRBV18|TRBJ1-1|NA
CASSPSGTEAFF
TGTGCCAGCTCACCGTCGGGCACTGAAGCTTTCTTT
>NA|TRBV6-1|TRBJ2-2|NA
CASSPHTNTGELFF
TGTGCCAGCAGTCCACATACGAACACCGGGGAGCTGTTTTTT
>TRBD1|TRBV5-4|TRBJ2-3|NA
CASSRDRDGLDTQYF
TGTGCCAGCAGCCGGGACAGGGATGGGTTGGATACGCAGTATTTT
>NA|TRBV7-9|TRBJ1-4|NA
CASSFGGVTNEKLFF
TGTGCCAGCAGCTTCGGGGGAGTAACTAATGAAAAACTGTTTTTT